The 3 T cell receptor beta chains given below trace back to one sample, sequenced in a study of blood T cell repertoires in COVID-19. Profiling relied on immunoSEQ multiplex PCR, and the TCRdb table lists in-frame clones only, not all of them. The table has fewer than 45,000 clones, about four fifths seen once. Source material: peripheral blood. These receptors all come from a middle-aged man with active or convalescent COVID-19.

The chain employs TRBV20-1 and TRBJ2-7, with 13 bases identical to TRBD2. Germline assignment: CDR1 DFQATT and CDR2 SNEGSKA (reference sequence). The CDR3 runs 15 residues. The V gene end was trimmed by 3 bases and the J gene end by 7 bases; junction bases not matched to a gene: 9. CDR3 in amino acids: CSASKLAGGRGEQYF. The DNA of the CDR3 is TGCAGTGCTAGTAAACTAGCGGGAGGGCGGGGGGAGCAGTACTTC.

The CDR3 here is CASSADAGTGGSYTF. The CDR3 nucleotides read TGTGCCAGCAGCGCCGACGCCGGGACAGGTGGTAGCTACACCTTC. V is TRBV9 and J is TRBJ1-2; 8 nucleotides agree with TRBD1. The V segment lost 3 bases and the J segment 9 bases; nucleotides outside the gene matches: 13. Germline V gene lookup returns CDR1 SGDLS and CDR2 YYNGEE. The CDR3 has 15 amino acids.

This chain connects TRBV7-2 to TRBJ2-1; 7 bases line up with TRBD1. The germline CDR1 and CDR2 sequences are SGHTA and FQGNSA. The CDR3 loop spans 16 amino acids. The V segment lost 5 bases and the J segment 5 bases; nucleotides outside the gene matches: 12. This chain's CDR3 is CASSPQGGQLNNEQFF. The CDR3 nucleotides are TGTGCCAGCAGCCCCCAAGGGGGACAGTTGAACAATGAGCAGTTCTTC.